These T cell receptor beta chains were read from a single sample in a study of blood T cell repertoires in COVID-19. The protocol was immunoSEQ multiplex PCR, while the TCRdb copy is restricted to in-frame clones and leaves out a portion. Of more than 250,000 clones detected, roughly 91% appear once; the ten largest clones hold 1%. Sequenced: peripheral blood. These receptor sequences come from a man aged 50-59 years with active or convalescent COVID-19. Both conserved end residues are trimmed from each CDR3.

TRBJ1-5 | TRBV18 | ASSPNQYTGRSNQPQH
TRBJ2-7 | TRBV2 | ASRGGTGRTYEQY
TRBJ1-2 | TRBV15 | ATSREPGVNYGYT
TRBJ2-3 | TRBV30 | AWSVLKPTDTQY
TRBJ1-5 | TRBV6-5 | ASNREWTQPQH
TRBJ2-2 | TRBV5-1 | ASSLEGTSGQAGELF
TRBJ2-5 | TRBV7-9 | ASSLGRTVYQETQY
TRBJ2-1 | TRBV5-6 | ASSSNPSGGYNEQF
TRBJ1-5 | TRBV19 | ASSRDRGQPQH
TRBJ1-3 | TRBV13 | ASSAGTALGNTIY
TRBJ2-1 | TRBV4-3 | ASSQGVGGAVGEQF
TRBJ1-1 | TRBV5-1 | ASSVQGGDTEAF
TRBJ2-5 | TRBV18 | ASSPPPGTGPGETQY
TRBJ2-3 | TRBV18 | ASSPEAWGTDTQY
TRBJ2-2 | TRBV2 | ASKGQPSTGELF
TRBJ2-2 | TRBV10-3 | AISERAGQSNTGELF
TRBJ2-7 | TRBV21-1 | ASSKKTVKFRLAGIISYEQY
TRBJ1-3 | TRBV15 | ATSRGGNGGNTIY
TRBJ1-2 | TRBV5-4 | ASSNWDRGPYGYT
TRBJ2-5 | TRBV9 | ASSSRTGGGETQY
TRBJ2-6 | TRBV4-2 | ASSQVNFLAGAGANVLT
TRBJ2-6 | TRBV2 | ASSLDRGGANVLT
TRBJ2-5 | TRBV28 | ASSLIPTGETQY
TRBJ2-5 | TRBV2 | ASSLGQAETQY
TRBJ2-7 | TRBV6-5 | ASSYSRGAGGEQY
TRBJ2-5 | TRBV29-1 | SARRYQETQY
TRBJ2-7 | TRBV4-1 | ASSQGWGGDSEQY
TRBJ2-1 | TRBV7-2 | ASSLWATSSSYNEQF
TRBJ2-7 | TRBV7-3 | ASSLTGTSGEQY
TRBJ1-2 | TRBV5-1 | ASSLSTGGYGYT
TRBJ1-1 | TRBV6-5 | ASSSTLGGTEAF
TRBJ1-5 | TRBV6-6 | ASRTSPGATNQPQH
TRBJ2-1 | TRBV24-1 | ATSAQGHEQF